This entry is about one T cell receptor beta chain. What antigen it recognizes has not been identified. Base qualities are missing; no much larger clone stands one base away. The record originates from a study of STAT3 mutations in large granular lymphocyte leukemia (dated by TCRdb to between 2018 and 2020). Some background on the complete study: About half of the T-LGLL patients who underwent longitudinal sequencing carried canonical activating STAT3 mutations. As controls, the study also included longitudinal sequencing of a couple of patients with natural killer LGL leukemia. Patients with T-cell large granular lymphocyte leukemia underwent serial deep sequencing of TCRbeta CDR3 and STAT3 to reconstruct clonal hierarchy and dynamics. Over half of the T-LGLL patients were given one or more immunosuppressive therapy regimens, and 40% to 50% of those treated had a hematologic response. Roughly 18 representative T-LGLL cases were selected from an initial cohort of approximately 200 LGL patients for longitudinal TCRbeta and STAT3 sequencing. On average, sequencing was done at 4 time points per patient, with the number of samplings ranging from 2 to 8. Study-wide findings and limitations: TCR clonotype switching after therapy was observed in 6 of 18 patients, and all newly emerging clones were found to be STAT3 wild type. The linking of therapy response to changes in TCR clonal burden was complicated by variable intervals between samplings and differing treatment regimens. Since codominant clonotypes persisted in some patients, a small but highly pathogenic clone may have gone undetected. At least one immunodominant TCRbeta clonotype was present in every T-LGLL patient, and multiple immunodominant subclonotypes appeared in about half of the T-LGLL patients. The burden of the dominant TCR clone was higher than the STAT3 mutant burden in several patients, which suggests that the STAT3 mutation arose secondarily inside a clone that had already expanded. Because no samples were available when a clone first appeared, clonal expansion had to be inferred from samplings taken at other points.

An Illumina MiSeq was used to sequence the TCRbeta libraries, yielding an average of approximately 43,000 productive templates per sample. TCRbeta CDR3 libraries were generated with the immunoSEQ assay using multiplex PCR amplification. The authors' pipeline ran thus. Repertoire diversity was calculated as previously defined, with values near 0 taken to indicate extremely monoclonal samples. TCRdb limited this immuneACCESS table to in-frame rearrangements with V and J called. A share of clones is missing; checked studies link under half to unresolved V genes, and the rest is unexplained. V and J calls and clone size are as listed in that table; D and trimming were resolved from the DNA. The sample yields roughly 2,500 clones; over 65% were counted once. Clones ranked in the top ten supply roughly 90% of the sample. CDR1 MNHEY and CDR2 SVGAGI were looked up in the germline V gene. Its CDR3 holds 14 amino acids, cysteine through phenylalanine. The read is trimmed to its CDR3 DNA, 42 bases read in frame from base 1. The trim is 2 bases for V and 9 bases for J, with a gap of 14 bases between the germline ends.

The same DNA, extracted from blood mononuclear cells, served for both the TCR sequencing and the STAT3 sequencing. The receptor was derived from a man aged 55 to 70 with T-cell large granular lymphocyte leukemia. Some clones in this sample may be carry-over from other donors' samples. The age is the age at diagnosis. The rearrangement joined TRBV6-5 to TRBJ1-5; the D segment could be TRBD1, given 5 matching bases. Material: peripheral blood mononuclear cells. The CDR3 has the sequence CASSYDWGSGPQHF. The nucleotides are TGTGCCAGCAGTTACGATTGGGGGAGCGGGCCCCAGCATTTT.